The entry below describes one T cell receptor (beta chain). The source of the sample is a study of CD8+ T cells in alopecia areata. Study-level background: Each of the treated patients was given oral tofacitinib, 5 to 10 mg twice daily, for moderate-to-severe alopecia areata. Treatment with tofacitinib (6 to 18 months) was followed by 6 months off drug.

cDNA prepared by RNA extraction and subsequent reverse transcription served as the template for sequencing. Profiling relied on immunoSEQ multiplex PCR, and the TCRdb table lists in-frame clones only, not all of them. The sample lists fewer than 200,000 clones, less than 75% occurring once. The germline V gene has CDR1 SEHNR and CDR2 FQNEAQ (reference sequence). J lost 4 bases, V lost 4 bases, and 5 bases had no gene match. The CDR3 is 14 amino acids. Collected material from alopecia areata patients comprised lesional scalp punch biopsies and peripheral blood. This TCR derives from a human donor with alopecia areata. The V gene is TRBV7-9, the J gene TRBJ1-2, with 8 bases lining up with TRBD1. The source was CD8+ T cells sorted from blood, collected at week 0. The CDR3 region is CASSSPGTGYGYTF. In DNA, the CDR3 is TGTGCCAGCAGCTCGCCCGGGACAGGCTATGGCTACACCTTC.